This T cell receptor beta chain stems from a study of T-cell memory formation after mild COVID-19. General observations from the study: There were some responding clones in pre-infection memory, which suggested that cross-reactive memory had joined.

Germline lookup yields CDR1 MNHEY and CDR2 SVGEGT. Losses at the gene ends were 6 bases for V and 0 bases for J; bases not matched to a gene: 11. The CDR3 sequence is 16 residues long. From 5'RACE with constant-segment primers came TCR alpha and TCR beta cDNA libraries that carried sample barcodes and UMIs. TCRdb re-called the 5' RACE reads through MiXCR, storing one row per CDR3 protein. The table lists roughly 190,000 distinct CDR3 sequences, around 25% of them singletons. This clonotype has a handful of counts. The antigen remains undetermined. V is TRBV6-2 or TRBV6-3 and J is TRBJ2-7; 7 bases line up with TRBD1. The sample taken for sequencing was PBMCs or a T cell subset sorted from them (not recorded which). The source is an adult woman who had mild COVID-19 (a few samples of this study predate the infection). Cell type and time point are not known. The CDR3 bases are TGTGCCAGCAGAGTTACCTGGTGGACAGGCTCCTACGAGCAGTACTTC. Translating gives CASRVTWWTGSYEQYF.